One sample yielded the 10 T cell receptor beta chains listed below, sequenced in a study of T cell repertoires in cytomegalovirus infection. TCRdb analysed the reads with MiXCR anew, one entry per CDR3 protein. The sample lists around 450,000 distinct CDR3 sequences, 30% to 40% occurring once. Sequenced: PBMCs. These receptors were collected from a human donor in good health (CMV status not recorded). Some clones in this sample may be carry-over from other donors' samples.

The rearrangement uses TRBV5-1 and TRBJ1-1; tentatively, D is TRBD1 (5 bases). V was cut by 2 bases and J by 1 base, with 15 bases left in between. Germline lookup yields CDR1 SGHRS and CDR2 YFSETQ. CDR3 length equals 16 residues. This CDR3 is CASSLIRGASNTEAFF. CDR3 sequence (DNA): TGCGCCAGCAGCTTAATCAGAGGGGCGTCGAACACTGAAGCTTTCTTT.

The chain carries TRBV11-2 and TRBJ2-1; 9 bases fit TRBD2. Germline values: CDR1 SGHAT, CDR2 FQNNGV. The CDR3 has 16 amino acids. J lost 5 bases, V lost 5 bases, and 10 bases had no gene match. The CDR3 loop is CASSGSGTSNHNEQFF. CDR3 nucleotides: TGTGCCAGCAGCGGGTCCGGGACTAGCAACCACAATGAGCAGTTCTTC. Full variable domain (rest looked up from reference TRBV11-2 and TRBJ2-1): EAGVAQSPRYKIIEKRQSVAFWCNPISGHATLYWYQQILGQGPKLLIQFQNNGVVDDSQLPKDRFSAERLKGVDSTLKIQPAKLEDSAVYLCASSGSGTSNHNEQFFGPGTRLTVL.

Remarks on this clonotype: The CDR3 ends on some other residue instead of the conserved phenylalanine or tryptophan, so this is likely a read error. The chain carries TRBV7-8 and TRBJ2-3, with 8 bases aligning to TRBD2. Germline V gene lookup returns CDR1 SGHVS and CDR2 FQNEAQ. With 3 bases clipped from V and 1 base from J, the junction kept 12 bases outside the gene matches. The CDR3 is 18 residues long. CDR3 DNA: TGTGCCAGCAGCTTCGGGGGGGTCGTGGGGGTCCGCACAGATACGCAGTATTTG. Protein product: CASSFGGVVGVRTDTQYL.

J is TRBJ2-7 and V is TRBV20-1; D gene unclear. Germline V gene data show CDR1 as DFQATT and CDR2 as SNEGSKA (reference sequence). The CDR3 sequence is 11 residues long. V was cut by 3 bases and J by 7 bases, with 10 bases left in between. The CDR3: CSARRPGEQYF. The CDR3 bases are TGCAGTGCTAGGCGGCCTGGGGAGCAGTACTTC.

With regard to this clonotype: With a much larger clone just one base away, this may be a read error. The chain couples TRBV7-6 to TRBJ1-3; TRBD1 aligns across 7 bases. The J segment lost 0 bases and the V segment lost 4 bases, leaving 9 bases of the junction unmatched. Germline V CDR1 and CDR2: SGHVS, FNYEAQ. This CDR3 has 17 amino acids. CDR3 sequence reads: CASSSITGEHSGNTIYF. The CDR3 nucleotides read TGTGCCAGCAGCTCGATTACAGGGGAGCACTCTGGAAACACCATATATTTT. Filled out from reference TRBV7-6 and TRBJ1-3, the complete variable domain reads GAGVSQSPRYKVTKRGQDVALRCDPISGHVSLYWYRQALGQGPEFLTYFNYEAQQDKSGLPNDRFSAERPEGSISTLTIQRTEQRDSAMYRCASSSITGEHSGNTIYFGEGSWLTVV.

This clonotype was recorded at least ten times. The V gene is TRBV7-2, the J gene TRBJ2-7, with D perhaps given as TRBD1 or TRBD2 (5 bases each). In germline, CDR1 is SGHTA, CDR2 FQGNSA. This CDR3 region has 15 residues. Trimming removed 1 base from V and 3 bases from J, with 13 bases in between. The CDR3 protein is CASSLGPGRIYEQYF. As DNA, the CDR3 is TGTGCCAGCAGCTTAGGCCCGGGGCGGATCTACGAGCAGTACTTC.

This clonotype was seen more than once but under ten times. This sequence joins TRBV4-1 and TRBJ2-5; 12 bases fit TRBD2. Germline V lookup: CDR1 MGHRA, CDR2 YSYEKL. V trimming: 1 base; J trimming: 5 bases; junction bases outside the gene matches: 5. The CDR3 covers 16 residues. The DNA of the CDR3 is TGCGCCAGCAGCCAAGGACTAGCGGGGGCCTGGGAGACCCAGTACTTC. As protein: CASSQGLAGAWETQYF.

This clonotype was seen at least ten times. The chain is built from TRBV4-1 and TRBJ2-3; D is uncertain. V was trimmed by 0 bases and J by 1 base, leaving 5 bases between them. Germline V gene lookup returns CDR1 MGHRA and CDR2 YSYEKL. CDR3 length equals 14 residues. CDR3 amino acids: CASSQEEGTDTQYF. The DNA for the CDR3 is TGCGCCAGCAGCCAAGAAGAGGGCACAGATACGCAGTATTTT.

The chain couples TRBV19 to TRBJ2-3, with 13 nucleotides matching TRBD2. CDR1 and CDR2 from the germline V gene are LNHDA and SQIVND (reference sequence). The CDR3 consists of 17 residues. The V gene end was trimmed by 5 bases and the J gene end by 4 bases; junction bases not matched to a gene: 9. Here the CDR3 reads CASSLTSGGAVADTQYF. Written as DNA, the CDR3 is TGTGCCAGTAGTCTCACTAGCGGGGGGGCCGTGGCAGATACGCAGTATTTT.

The rearrangement joins TRBV28 to TRBJ1-1; TRBD1 agrees at 7 bases. CDR1 and CDR2 from the germline V gene are MDHEN and SYDVKM. With 7 bases clipped from V and 0 bases from J, the junction kept 8 bases outside the gene matches. The CDR3 length is 15 residues. CDR3 region: CASIPDRKVNTEAFF. CDR3 nucleotides: TGTGCCAGCATTCCGGACAGGAAGGTGAACACTGAAGCTTTCTTT.